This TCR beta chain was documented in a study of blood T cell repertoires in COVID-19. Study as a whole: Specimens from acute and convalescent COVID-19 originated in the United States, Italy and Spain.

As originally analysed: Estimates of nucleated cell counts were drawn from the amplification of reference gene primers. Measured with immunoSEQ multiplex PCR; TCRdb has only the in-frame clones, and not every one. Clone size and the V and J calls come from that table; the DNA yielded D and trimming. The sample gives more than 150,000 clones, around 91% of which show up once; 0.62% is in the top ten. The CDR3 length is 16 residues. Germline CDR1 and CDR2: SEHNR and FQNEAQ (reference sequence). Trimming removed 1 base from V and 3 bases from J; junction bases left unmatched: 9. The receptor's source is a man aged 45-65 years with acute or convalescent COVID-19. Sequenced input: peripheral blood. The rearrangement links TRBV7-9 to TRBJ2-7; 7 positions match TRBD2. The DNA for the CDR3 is TGTGCCAGCAGCTTAGGCGGCGGGAGATACCTCTACGAGCAGTACTTC. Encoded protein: CASSLGGGRYLYEQYF.